What follows are 8 T cell receptor beta chains derived from one specimen sequenced in a study of ipilimumab plus nivolumab after autologous stem cell transplantation. Libraries were prepared by immunoSEQ multiplex PCR; TCRdb keeps only in-frame clonotypes and omits some of them. The profile covers 10,000 to 15,000 clones, with around four fifths appearing a single time and around 15% taken by the ten largest. The sample was PBMCs, taken in a trial of ipilimumab plus nivolumab as post-transplant consolidation. The receptors originated from a male donor with diffuse large B-cell lymphoma.

As for this clone: The junction does not match germline at one end; this may be a read error. The V gene is TRBV27, the J gene TRBJ2-1; TRBD2 matches 13 bases. The CDR3 is made up of 14 amino acids. Germline lookup yields CDR1 MNHEY and CDR2 SMNVEV (reference sequence). The CDR3 is CACSGTSGMNEQFF. The CDR3 nucleotides are TGTGCCTGCAGCGGGACTAGCGGGATGAATGAGCAGTTCTTC.

The gene calls are TRBV5-4 and TRBJ2-5; no definite D call. Near its end, the DNA agrees better with TRBJ2-7, so the J call may be wrong. This CDR3 is 14 amino acids long. The germline CDR1 and CDR2 sequences are SGHNT and YYREEE (reference sequence). CDR3: CASSTGLHRDEQYF. The CDR3 coding sequence is TGTGCCAGCAGCACCGGTCTTCACCGAGACGAGCAGTACTTC.

This chain connects TRBV5-1 to TRBJ1-1; no clear D. The CDR3 sequence is 14 residues long. V dropped 0 bases and J dropped 1 base, with 7 bases sitting between them. Germline V gene lookup returns CDR1 SGHRS and CDR2 YFSETQ. The CDR3 protein is CASSLGDGNTEAFF. CDR3 nucleotide sequence: TGCGCCAGCAGCTTGGGGGATGGGAACACTGAAGCTTTCTTT. The full variable domain, completed using reference TRBV5-1 and TRBJ1-1, is KAGVTQTPRYLIKTRGQQVTLSCSPISGHRSVSWYQQTPGQGLQFLFEYFSETQRNKGNFPGRFSGRQFSNSRSEMNVSTLELGDSALYLCASSLGDGNTEAFFGQGTRLTVV.

The chain couples TRBV15 to TRBJ2-7, with 7 bases aligning to TRBD2. Germline assignment: CDR1 LNHNV and CDR2 YYDKDF (reference sequence). The ends lost 9 bases at V and 0 bases at J; junction bases unmatched: 5. The CDR3 spans 13 residues. CDR3 sequence: CATAAGDSYEQYF. The DNA of the CDR3 is TGTGCCACAGCGGCGGGGGACTCCTACGAGCAGTACTTC.

The gene calls are TRBV19 and TRBJ1-2; D gene ambiguous. The CDR3 spans 14 residues. The V gene's germline CDR1 is LNHDA and CDR2 SQIVND (reference sequence). V gave up 5 bases and J gave up 3 bases, with 13 bases separating them. CDR3 nucleotide sequence: TGTGCCAGTAGTTCGGCAGTCCGGTACTATGGCTACACCTTC. This translates into CASSSAVRYYGYTF.

The J gene is TRBJ1-1, the V gene TRBV19, with TRBD1 identical over 10 bases. J was trimmed by 1 base and V by 9 bases; bases with no gene match: 5. CDR1 and CDR2 from the germline V gene are LNHDA and SQIVND (reference sequence). The CDR3 extends over 14 amino acids. CDR3 protein: CAREDRGQNTEAFF. Written as DNA, the CDR3 is TGTGCCAGGGAAGACAGGGGGCAGAACACTGAAGCTTTCTTT.

The chain employs TRBV5-6 and TRBJ1-1; tentative D call: TRBD1 (5 bases). Germline loops: CDR1 SGHDT, CDR2 YYEEEE. The V end was cut by 0 bases, the J end by 7 bases, with 19 bases between. The CDR3 extends over 16 amino acids. CDR3 protein: CASSLAGGGRQGEAFF. The CDR3 DNA reads as TGTGCCAGCAGCTTGGCCGGCGGGGGGAGGCAGGGTGAAGCTTTCTTT.

The V and J genes are TRBV5-1 and TRBJ2-3; no definite D call. CDR1 and CDR2 from the germline V gene are SGHRS and YFSETQ. V lost 0 bases to trimming and J lost 2 bases, with 7 bases between them. The CDR3 totals 14 residues. CDR3 in DNA: TGCGCCAGCAGCTTGGTATCCGACACAGATACGCAGTATTTT. It yields the protein CASSLVSDTDTQYF.